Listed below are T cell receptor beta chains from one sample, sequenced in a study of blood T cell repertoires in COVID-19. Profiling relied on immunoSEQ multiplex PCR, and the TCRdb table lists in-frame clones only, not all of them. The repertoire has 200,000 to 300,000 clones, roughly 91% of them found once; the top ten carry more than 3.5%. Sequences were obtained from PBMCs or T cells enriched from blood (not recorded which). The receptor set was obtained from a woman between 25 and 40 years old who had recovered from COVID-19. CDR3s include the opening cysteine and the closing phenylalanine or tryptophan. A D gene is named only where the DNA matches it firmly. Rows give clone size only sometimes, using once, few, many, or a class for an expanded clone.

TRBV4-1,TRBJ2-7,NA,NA,CASSQATDFLARQAYEQYF,TGCGCCAGCAGCCAAGCGACAGACTTCCTAGCGAGACAAGCCTACGAGCAGTACTTC
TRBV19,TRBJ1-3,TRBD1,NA,CASSTVQGASGNTIYF,TGTGCCAGTAGTACAGTACAGGGGGCGTCTGGAAACACCATATATTTT
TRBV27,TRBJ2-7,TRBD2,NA,CASSFGGGYEQYF,TGTGCCAGCAGTTTTGGCGGGGGGTACGAGCAGTACTTC
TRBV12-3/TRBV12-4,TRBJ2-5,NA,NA,CASSPVEMAQYF,TGTGCCAGCAGCCCCGTAGAAATGGCCCAGTACTTC
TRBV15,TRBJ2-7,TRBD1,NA,CATSRPRDRAYEQYF,TGTGCCACCAGCAGACCACGGGACAGGGCATACGAGCAGTACTTC
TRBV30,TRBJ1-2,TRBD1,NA,CAWSPGGNYGYTF,TGTGCCTGGAGTCCAGGGGGTAACTATGGCTACACCTTC
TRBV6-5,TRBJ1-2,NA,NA,CASSRTGVNGGYTF,TGTGCCAGCAGCCGGACCGGGGTAAATGGGGGCTACACCTTC
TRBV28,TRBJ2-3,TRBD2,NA,CASSLWREMPDTQYF,TGTGCCAGCAGTTTATGGCGGGAGATGCCAGATACGCAGTATTTT
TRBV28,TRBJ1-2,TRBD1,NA,CASSRTGVDYGYTF,TGTGCCAGCAGTAGGACAGGGGTCGACTATGGCTACACCTTC
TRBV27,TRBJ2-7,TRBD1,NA,CASSPGTGLFYEQYF,TGTGCCAGCAGTCCCGGGACAGGGTTATTCTACGAGCAGTACTTC
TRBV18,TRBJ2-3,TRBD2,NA,CASSPFTSGSADTQYF,TGTGCCAGCTCACCATTCACTAGCGGGAGTGCAGATACGCAGTATTTT
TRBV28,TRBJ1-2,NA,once,CATRGGNYGYTF,TGTGCCACCAGGGGAGGGAACTATGGCTACACCTTC
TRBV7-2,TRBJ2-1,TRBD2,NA,CASSPYGLAGKGSYNEQFF,TGTGCCAGCAGCCCCTACGGACTAGCGGGAAAGGGCTCCTACAATGAGCAGTTCTTC
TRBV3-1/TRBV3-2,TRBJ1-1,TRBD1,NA,CASSRVDRASEAFF,TGTGCCAGCAGCCGGGTCGACAGGGCCTCTGAAGCTTTCTTT
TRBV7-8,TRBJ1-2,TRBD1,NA,CASSLGFRDRAVYGYTF,TGTGCCAGCAGCTTAGGGTTCCGGGACAGGGCCGTCTATGGCTACACCTTC
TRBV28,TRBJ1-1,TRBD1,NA,CAGTGQMNTEAFF,TGTGCCGGCACGGGACAGATGAACACTGAAGCTTTCTTT
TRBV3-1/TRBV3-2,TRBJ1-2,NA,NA,CASQGSNYGYTF,TGTGCCAGCCAGGGATCTAACTATGGCTACACCTTC
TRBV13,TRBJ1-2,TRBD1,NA,CASSLEGQGVHGYTF,TGTGCCAGCAGCTTAGAGGGACAGGGAGTCCATGGCTACACCTTC
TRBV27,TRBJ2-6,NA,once,CASSFYSGANVLTF,TGTGCCAGCAGTTTTTACTCTGGGGCCAACGTCCTGACTTTC
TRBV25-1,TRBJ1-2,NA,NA,CASSERGRGHYGYTF,TGTGCCAGCTCCGAAAGAGGCAGGGGACATTATGGCTACACCTTC
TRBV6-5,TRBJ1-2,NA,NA,CASSYSPGSSYGYTF,TGTGCCAGCAGTTACTCTCCGGGTAGTTCCTATGGCTACACCTTC
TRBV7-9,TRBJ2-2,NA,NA,CASSPRQISAGELFF,TGTGCCAGCAGCCCCCGTCAGATTTCTGCCGGGGAGCTGTTTTTT
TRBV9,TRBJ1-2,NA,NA,CASSPDLGGLNYGYTF,TGTGCCAGCAGCCCAGACCTGGGGGGGCTTAACTATGGCTACACCTTC
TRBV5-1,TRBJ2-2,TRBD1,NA,CASSLGDRGSGELFF,TGCGCCAGCAGCCTGGGGGACAGGGGCTCCGGGGAGCTGTTTTTT
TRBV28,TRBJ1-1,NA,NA,CASSLPGLSLNTEAFF,TGTGCCAGCAGTTTACCCGGACTGAGTCTGAACACTGAAGCTTTCTTT
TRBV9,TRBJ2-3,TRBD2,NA,CASSATGTSGYTQYF,TGTGCCAGCAGCGCAACCGGGACTAGTGGGTATACGCAGTATTTT
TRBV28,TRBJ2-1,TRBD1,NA,CASSLLIDRGSYNEQFF,TGTGCCAGCAGTTTATTGATTGACAGGGGTTCCTACAATGAGCAGTTCTTC
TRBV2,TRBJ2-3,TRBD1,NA,CASSAHGTVADTQYF,TGTGCCAGCAGTGCACACGGGACAGTCGCAGATACGCAGTATTTT
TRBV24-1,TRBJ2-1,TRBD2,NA,CATSVQESGRAVNEQFF,TGTGCCACCAGTGTTCAAGAAAGCGGGAGGGCCGTCAATGAGCAGTTCTTC
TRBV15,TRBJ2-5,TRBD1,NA,CATSRDQRTGRKETQYF,TGTGCCACCAGCAGAGATCAACGGACAGGGAGAAAGGAGACCCAGTACTTC
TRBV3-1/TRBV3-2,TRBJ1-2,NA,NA,CASSQEGGGEGYGYTF,TGTGCCAGCAGCCAAGAGGGAGGGGGTGAGGGCTATGGCTACACCTTC